The clone carrying this T cell receptor (beta chain) was seen more than once but under ten times. The time point here: recipient sample about 28 days before transplant, after cytoreduction. This table comes from immunoSEQ multiplex PCR, and its TCRdb copy is limited to in-frame clones, with some not included. This table has around 24,000 clones, 84% appearing once. The record originates from a study of T cell clonotyping in hematopoietic cell transplantation. V was pared by 2 bases and J by 2 bases, with 6 bases between. Per germline, CDR1 WSHSY and CDR2 SAAADI. There are 13 residues in the CDR3. Specimen: peripheral blood mononuclear cells, collected before stem cell transplant. The V gene is TRBV10-2, the J gene TRBJ2-5; no definite D call. This TCR derives from a woman aged 60 to 75 with acute myeloid leukemia. Some clones in this sample may be carry-over from other donors' samples. The CDR3 DNA reads as TGCGCCAGCAGTGAGCTAGGACAAGAGACCCAGTACTTC. As protein: CASSELGQETQYF.